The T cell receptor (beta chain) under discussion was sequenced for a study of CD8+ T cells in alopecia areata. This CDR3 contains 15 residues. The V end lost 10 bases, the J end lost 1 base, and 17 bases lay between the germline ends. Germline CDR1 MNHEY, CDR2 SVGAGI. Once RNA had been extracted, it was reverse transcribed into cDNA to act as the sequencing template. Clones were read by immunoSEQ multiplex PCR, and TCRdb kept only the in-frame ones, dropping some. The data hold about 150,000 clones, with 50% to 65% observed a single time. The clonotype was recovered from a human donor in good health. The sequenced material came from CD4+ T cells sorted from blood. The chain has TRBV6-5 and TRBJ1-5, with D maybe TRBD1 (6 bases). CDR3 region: CAISSRDISNQPQHF. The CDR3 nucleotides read TGTGCCATCAGCAGTAGGGACATAAGCAATCAGCCCCAGCATTTT.